One sample yielded the 12 T cell receptor beta chains listed below, sequenced in a study of T cells in Graves' hyperthyroidism and ophthalmopathy (dated by TCRdb to the late 2010s). Library method: multiplex PCR. The sequencer listed for this sample is Illumina HiSeq 2000. TCR beta CDR3 regions were amplified from RNA transcripts. A first-round RT-PCR of the TCR CDR3 used the HTBI primer set with the Qiagen OneStep RT-PCR kit. TCRdb reprocessed the public reads (quality trimming at Q25 with fastp, clone calling with MiXCR) and kept in-frame beta chains. Rows are combined by CDR3 protein, so each entry shows the most common genes and DNA. The sample includes hundreds of thousands of distinct CDR3 sequences, with about a third observed a single time. Around 30% of the sample belongs to the ten largest clones. Specimen: blood. These receptors originate from a woman in her thirties or forties with Graves' hyperthyroidism.

The chain uses TRBV7-2 and TRBJ2-5; 7 bases align to TRBD1. V shed 0 bases and J 9 bases; nucleotides not matched to a gene: 10. CDR1 is SGHTA and CDR2 is FQGNSA in the germline V gene. This CDR3 has 15 amino acids. The CDR3 spells CASSLAGTENQPQYF. The CDR3 nucleotides are TGTGCCAGCAGCTTAGCGGGGACAGAAAATCAGCCCCAGTACTTC.

The chain joins TRBV6-1 to TRBJ2-2; 7 positions match TRBD1. The ends lost 5 bases at V and 7 bases at J; junction bases unmatched: 10. CDR1 and CDR2 (germline): MNHNS, SASEGT. CDR3 length: 15 amino acids. Here the CDR3 reads CASSPWTGEGGELFF. In nucleotides, the CDR3 is TGTGCCAGCAGTCCGTGGACAGGAGAGGGCGGGGAGCTGTTTTTT.

The genes are TRBV6-5 and TRBJ2-5; 11 positions agree with TRBD2. The V gene end was trimmed by 0 bases and the J gene end by 2 bases; junction bases not matched to a gene: 2. Germline V gene data show CDR1 as MNHEY and CDR2 as SVGAGI. The CDR3 length is 16 residues. CDR3 nucleotides: TGTGCCAGCAGTTACTCCATAGCGGGGGGGCAAGAGACCCAGTACTTC. It codes for CASSYSIAGGQETQYF.

This clonotype was observed many times. The rearrangement uses TRBV15 and TRBJ2-7; 11 nucleotides line up with TRBD2. J lost 10 bases, V lost 0 bases, and 14 bases had no gene match. The CDR3 has 17 amino acids. Germline assignment: CDR1 LNHNV and CDR2 YYDKDF (reference sequence). The CDR3 DNA reads TGTGCCACCAGCAGAGATGCTGGCTTAGCGGGAGGGGATCAACAGTACTTC. Translation gives CATSRDAGLAGGDQQYF.

This chain joins TRBV20-1 and TRBJ2-7; TRBD2 matches at 8 bases. This CDR3 has 15 residues. Unmatched junction bases numbered 5, after V lost 0 bases and J lost 1 base. Per germline, CDR1 DFQATT and CDR2 SNEGSKA (reference sequence). This chain's CDR3 is CSAREISGKSYEQYF. The DNA of the CDR3 is TGCAGTGCTAGAGAAATTAGCGGGAAGTCCTACGAGCAGTACTTC.

This clonotype was found a few times. The rearrangement uses TRBV12-3 or TRBV12-4 and TRBJ1-1; D gene uncertain. The CDR3 runs 12 residues. CDR3 nucleotide sequence: TGTGCTAGTGGTTTGCAGAACACTGAAGCTTTCTTT. Residues: CASGLQNTEAFF.

The genes are TRBV10-2 and TRBJ1-1; D is ambiguous. V dropped 5 bases and J dropped 4 bases, with 11 bases sitting between them. The CDR3 length is 13 residues. CDR1 is WSHSY, CDR2 SAAADI, per germline. CDR3 bases: TGCGCCAGCAGTTCTGTCTTGGGCACTGAAGCTTTCTTT. The encoded protein is CASSSVLGTEAFF.

This clonotype was picked up a small number of times. V is TRBV6-5 and J is TRBJ2-7; 10 bases align to TRBD1. Germline V gene data show CDR1 as MNHEY and CDR2 as SVGAGI. The CDR3 totals 14 residues. Trimming removed 3 bases from V and 4 bases from J; junction bases left unmatched: 3. Written as DNA, the CDR3 is TGTGCCAGCAGTTATTGGGACAGGGGATACGAGCAGTACTTC. Its translation: CASSYWDRGYEQYF.

The chain links TRBV29-1 to TRBJ1-2; 10 bases agree with TRBD1. Germline values: CDR1 SQVTM, CDR2 ANQGSEA. CDR3 size: 14 residues. J lost 3 bases, V lost 5 bases, and 6 bases had no gene match. The CDR3 nucleotides read TGCAGCGTTATAGGGACAGGGGCGGACTATGGCTACACCTTC. Protein product: CSVIGTGADYGYTF.

This clonotype was counted a few times. The CDR3 protein is CASSQDRHYGYTF. The CDR3 bases are TGTGCCAGCAGCCAAGATCGTCACTATGGCTACACCTTC. The V and J genes are TRBV3-1 and TRBJ1-2; the D is unclear. Germline-derived CDR1 and CDR2 are LGHDT and YNNKEL (reference sequence). This CDR3 contains 13 residues. Trimming left V 0 bases short and J 3 bases short, with 5 bases between.

This clonotype was detected only a few times. The V gene is TRBV30, the J gene TRBJ2-7, with 8 bases aligning to TRBD2. CDR1 and CDR2 from the germline V gene are GTSNPN and SVGIG (reference sequence). The V gene end was trimmed by 3 bases and the J gene end by 3 bases; junction bases not matched to a gene: 4. The length of the CDR3 is 13 residues. CDR3 sequence reads: CAWSGRGLYEQYF. CDR3 bases: TGTGCCTGGAGCGGGAGGGGTCTCTACGAGCAGTACTTC.

The table lists this clonotype with a few counts. The rearrangement uses TRBV7-2 and TRBJ1-6; D possibly corresponds to TRBD1 (5 bases). The CDR3 sequence is 15 residues long. V was clipped by 5 bases and J by 10 bases, with 18 bases between them. Germline V gene lookup returns CDR1 SGHTA and CDR2 FQGNSA. The CDR3, as DNA: TGTGCCAGCAGCCAAGTTCAGGGTTCGGGATCACCCCTCCACTTT. Its translation is CASSQVQGSGSPLHF. The whole variable domain, filled in from reference TRBV7-2 and TRBJ1-6, reads GAGVSQSPSNKVTEKGKDVELRCDPISGHTALYWYRQSLGQGLEFLIYFQGNSAPDKSGLPSDRFSAERTGGSVSTLTIQRTQQEDSAVYLCASSQVQGSGSPLHFGNGTRLTVT.